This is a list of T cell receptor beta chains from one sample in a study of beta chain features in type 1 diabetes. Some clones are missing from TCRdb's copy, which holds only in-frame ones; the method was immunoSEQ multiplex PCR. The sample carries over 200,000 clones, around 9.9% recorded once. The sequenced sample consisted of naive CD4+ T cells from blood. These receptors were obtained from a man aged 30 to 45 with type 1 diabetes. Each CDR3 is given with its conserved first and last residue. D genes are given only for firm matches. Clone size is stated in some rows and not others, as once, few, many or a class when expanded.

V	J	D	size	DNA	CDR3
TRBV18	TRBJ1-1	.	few	TGTGCCAGCTCACCACAGACCCTCAGGGAGGGGTACACTGAAGCTTTCTTT	CASSPQTLREGYTEAFF
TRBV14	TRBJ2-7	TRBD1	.	TGTGCCAGCAGCCAAGCATCCGGGACAGGGGGCAAAGAGCAGTACTTC	CASSQASGTGGKEQYF
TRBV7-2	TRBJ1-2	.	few	TGTGCCAGCAGCCCGTGGAGGGTTCTGAGCTACACCTTC	CASSPWRVLSYTF
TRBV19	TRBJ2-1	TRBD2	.	TGTGCCAGTAGCATAGCGGGGGAGCTACCCTACAATGAGCAGTTCTTC	CASSIAGELPYNEQFF
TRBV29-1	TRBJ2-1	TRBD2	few	TGCAGCGCCAGACTAGCGGGGGGTGGGGAGCAGTTCTTC	CSARLAGGGEQFF
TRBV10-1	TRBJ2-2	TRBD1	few	TGCGCCAGCGGTCGACAGGGCGGCGGGGAGCTGTTTTTT	CASGRQGGGELFF
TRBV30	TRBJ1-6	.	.	TGTGCCTGGTCGGGAGGGGCACCCCTCCACTTT	CAWSGGAPLHF
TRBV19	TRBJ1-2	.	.	TGTGCCAGTAGTATACAGGGGAGGGATGGCTACACCTTC	CASSIQGRDGYTF
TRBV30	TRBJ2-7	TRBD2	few	TGTGCCTGGACGGGCGGGGGGGCTCCAAGGTACTTC	CAWTGGGAPRYF
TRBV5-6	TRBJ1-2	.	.	TGTGCCAGCAGCCGGCACAGATCCTATGGCTACACCTTC	CASSRHRSYGYTF
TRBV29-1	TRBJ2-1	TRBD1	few	TGCAGCGCAGACAGGGGCTACAATGAGCAGTTCTTC	CSADRGYNEQFF
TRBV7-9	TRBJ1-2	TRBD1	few	TGTGCCAGCACCCGGGACAGGACTACCTATGGCTACACCTTC	CASTRDRTTYGYTF
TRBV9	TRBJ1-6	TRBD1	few	TGTGCCAGCAGCTCAGGGGGCCAGAGCAATTCACCCCTCCACTTT	CASSSGGQSNSPLHF
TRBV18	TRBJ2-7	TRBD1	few	TGTGCCAGCTCACGAAATCCGACAGGGGACGTCCTCGGGGAGCAGTACTTC	CASSRNPTGDVLGEQYF
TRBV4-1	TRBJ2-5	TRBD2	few	TGCGCCAGCAGCCAAGGACTAGCGGAAGAGACCCAGTACTTC	CASSQGLAEETQYF
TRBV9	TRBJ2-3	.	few	TGTGCCAGCAGCGTAGTGAATTTGGGGCCAGATACGCAGTATTTT	CASSVVNLGPDTQYF
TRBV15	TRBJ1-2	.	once	TGTGCCACCAGCGGGGACCTGGAAGAGGGGGAGATCTATGGCTACACCTTC	CATSGDLEEGEIYGYTF
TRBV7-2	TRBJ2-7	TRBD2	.	TGTGCCAGCAGCTTAGTAGCGGGCTCCTACGAGCAGTACTTC	CASSLVAGSYEQYF
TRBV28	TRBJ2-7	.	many	TGTGCCAGCAGTCCAAGATCAGGGTCCGACGAGCAGTACTTC	CASSPRSGSDEQYF
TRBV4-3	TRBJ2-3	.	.	TGCGCCAGCAGCCAAGTCGTCGGGAATACGCAGTATTTT	CASSQVVGNTQYF
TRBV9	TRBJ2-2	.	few	TGTGCCAGCAGCGCCAACCATGGGGGGAATGGCCGGGAGCTGTTTTTT	CASSANHGGNGRELFF
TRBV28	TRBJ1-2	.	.	TGTGCCAGCAGTTTGAGGCTCAGGGAGGGCTATGGCTACACCTTC	CASSLRLREGYGYTF
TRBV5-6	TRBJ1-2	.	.	TGTGCCAGCAGCTTGGGCCAGATGCATGGCTACACCTTC	CASSLGQMHGYTF
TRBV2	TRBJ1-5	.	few	TGTGCCAGCAGTCAACTCGTACACAGTCAGCCCCAGCATTTT	CASSQLVHSQPQHF
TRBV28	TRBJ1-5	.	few	TGTGCCAGCAGTTTAGGTCAGGGGCCAGCCCAGCATTTT	CASSLGQGPAQHF
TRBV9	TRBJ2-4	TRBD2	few	TGTGCCAGCAGCGCGGGGGGCATTCAGTACTTC	CASSAGGIQYF
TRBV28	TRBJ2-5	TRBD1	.	TGTGCCAGCCGCTCAGGGGGAGAGACCCAGTACTTC	CASRSGGETQYF
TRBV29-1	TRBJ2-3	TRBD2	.	TGCAGCGCCGATACTCGGACTAGCGGGGGGGTGACAGATACGCAGTATTTT	CSADTRTSGGVTDTQYF
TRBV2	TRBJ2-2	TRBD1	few	TGTGCCAGCAGGGACAGGGAGAACACCGGGGAGCTGTTTTTT	CASRDRENTGELFF
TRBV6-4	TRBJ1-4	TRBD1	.	TGTGCCAGCAGTGCCCCAGCCGGGACAGGGGATGAAAAACTGTTTTTT	CASSAPAGTGDEKLFF
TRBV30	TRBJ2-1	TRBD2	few	TGTGCCTGGTCTAGCGGGGGGGGGAATGAGCAGTTCTTC	CAWSSGGGNEQFF
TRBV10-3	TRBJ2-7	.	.	TGTGCCATCAGTGAATTTGACAAACCGAGCTCCTACGAGCAGTACTTC	CAISEFDKPSSYEQYF
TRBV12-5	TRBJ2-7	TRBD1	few	TGTGCTAGTGGTTTCCGGGACAGGGCCTACGAGCAGTACTTC	CASGFRDRAYEQYF
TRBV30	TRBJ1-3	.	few	TGTGCCTGGACAGGGGCGGCACACACCATATATTTT	CAWTGAAHTIYF
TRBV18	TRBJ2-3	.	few	TGTGCCAGCTCACCACCGAGCATAAGCACAGATACGCAGTATTTT	CASSPPSISTDTQYF
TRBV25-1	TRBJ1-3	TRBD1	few	TGTGCCAGCAGTGCAACAGGGGCCTCTGGAAACACCATATATTTT	CASSATGASGNTIYF
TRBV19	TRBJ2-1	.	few	TGTGCCAGTAGTAGGACCGGGGGTTTCTCCTACAATGAGCAGTTCTTC	CASSRTGGFSYNEQFF
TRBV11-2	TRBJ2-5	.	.	TGTGCCAGCAGCCTTACAGGGCTAGAGACCCAGTACTTC	CASSLTGLETQYF
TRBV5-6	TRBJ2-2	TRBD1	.	TGTGCCAGCAGCTCACAGGGGGCGTATATCGGGGAGCTGTTTTTT	CASSSQGAYIGELFF
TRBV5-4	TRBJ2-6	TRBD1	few	TGTGCCAGCGGGACAGGAATCTCTGGGGCCAACGTCCTGACTTTC	CASGTGISGANVLTF
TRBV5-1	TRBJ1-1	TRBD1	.	TGCGCCAGCAGCTCGGGACAGGGGGGGTGGAGCACTGAAGCTTTCTTT	CASSSGQGGWSTEAFF
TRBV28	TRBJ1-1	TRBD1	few	TGTGCCAGCAGTTCCGGACAGGGACACACTGAAGCTTTCTTT	CASSSGQGHTEAFF
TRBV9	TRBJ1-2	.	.	TGTGCCAGCAGCGTGCCCGACTCTAACTATGGCTACACCTTC	CASSVPDSNYGYTF
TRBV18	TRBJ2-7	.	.	TGTGCCAGCTCACCACCGGTCGGGATCGGCGAGCAGTACTTC	CASSPPVGIGEQYF
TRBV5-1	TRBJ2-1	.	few	TGCGCCAGCAGCTCGGACAGTGGTAACAATGAGCAGTTCTTC	CASSSDSGNNEQFF
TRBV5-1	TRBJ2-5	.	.	TGCGCCAGCAGCCATTCACAAGAGACCCAGTACTTC	CASSHSQETQYF
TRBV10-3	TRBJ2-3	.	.	TGTGCCATCAGTGACCGGACTGGCAGGGCGGGGACGCAGTATTTT	CAISDRTGRAGTQYF
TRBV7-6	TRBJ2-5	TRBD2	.	TGTGCCAGCAGTCCCCGGCAGGGAGGGGAGACCCAGTACTTC	CASSPRQGGETQYF
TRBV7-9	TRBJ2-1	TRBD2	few	TGTGCCAGCATCCCCCCTGGCGGGGGGGCTAATGAGCAGTTCTTC	CASIPPGGGANEQFF
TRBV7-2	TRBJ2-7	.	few	TGTGCCAGCAGCCGACTACTTAGCGGCGGGACGGACCTCTACGAGCAGTACTTC	CASSRLLSGGTDLYEQYF